These 31 T cell receptor beta chains came from one sample sequenced in a study of cytomegalovirus exposure and HLA in healthy donors (TCRdb year 2017). To prepare the library, the immunoSEQ multiplex PCR assay was applied. The clones in this table, taken by TCRdb from immuneACCESS, are in-frame only. Not every clone is retained; where verified, under half of the shortfall comes from an unresolved V gene, and the cause of the rest is unknown. This sample lists around 150,000 clones; 70% to 85% were detected once. The ten biggest clones cover 25% to 30% of the sample. Sequences were obtained from PBMCs. These receptors were collected from a man aged 25 to 40 in good health and CMV-seropositive.

The V call is TRBV7-2, the J call TRBJ2-7, with D maybe TRBD2 (6 bases). The CDR3 extends over 15 amino acids. Germline CDR1 SGHTA, CDR2 FQGNSA. The ends were cut back, 7 bases at V and 0 bases at J, with 16 bases in the middle. CDR3 bases: TGTGCCAGCACCCTAGGAGGGGTGAGCTCCTACGAGCAGTACTTC. Its protein product is CASTLGGVSSYEQYF.

The chain employs TRBV5-4 and TRBJ2-7; TRBD1 aligns across 11 bases. Unmatched junction bases numbered 5, after V lost 5 bases and J lost 1 base. This CDR3 is built from 15 residues. Germline V gene lookup returns CDR1 SGHNT and CDR2 YYREEE (reference sequence). The CDR3 coding sequence is TGTGCCAGCAGTACCGGGACAGGGGGTTCCTACGAGCAGTACTTC. Its protein product is CASSTGTGGSYEQYF.

The chain uses TRBV21-1 and TRBJ2-1; the table assigns TRBD1, which was not confirmed against the DNA. TRBV21-1 corresponds to a pseudogene. The CDR3 runs to 14 residues. Written as DNA, the CDR3 is TGTGCCAGCACGGGACAGGGGGGGAGCAATGAGCAGTTCTTC. Protein: CASTGQGGSNEQFF.

The V gene is TRBV5-5, the J gene TRBJ2-7, with D tentatively TRBD2 (6 bases). The V gene lost 4 bases and the J gene lost 2 bases, with 16 bases spanning the gap. CDR1 SGHKS and CDR2 YYEKEE come from the germline V gene (reference sequence). The CDR3 runs to 15 residues. The CDR3 nucleotides read TGTGCCAGCAGCCCCCGACGGGAGACTGCCTACGAGCAGTACTTC. Its protein product is CASSPRRETAYEQYF.

V gene TRBV5-1 combines with J gene TRBJ1-2; D uncertain. V lost 0 bases and J 5 bases, leaving 5 bases between the germline ends. Germline loops: CDR1 SGHRS, CDR2 YFSETQ. The CDR3 has 12 residues. The CDR3 region is CASSLAGYGYTF. The CDR3 DNA reads TGCGCCAGCAGCTTGGCAGGATATGGCTACACCTTC.

The J gene is TRBJ1-4, the V gene TRBV30; 9 bases line up with TRBD1. The germline gives CDR1 GTSNPN, CDR2 SVGIG (reference sequence). This CDR3 comprises 12 residues. CDR3 region: CASDRGNEKLFF. CDR3 nucleotide sequence: TGTGCTTCGGACAGGGGAAATGAAAAACTGTTTTTT. Filled out from reference TRBV30 and TRBJ1-4, the complete variable domain reads SQTIHQWPATLVQPVGSPLSLECTVEGTSNPNLYWYRQAAGRGLQLLFYSVGIGQISSEVPQNLSASRPQDRQFILSSKKLLLSDSGFYLCASDRGNEKLFFGSGTQLSVL.

V and J are TRBV15 and TRBJ1-3; D is unclear. The CDR3 loop spans 15 amino acids. Per germline, CDR1 LNHNV and CDR2 YYDKDF (reference sequence). V was shortened by 0 bases and J by 2 bases, with 8 bases between the two germline ends. CDR3 in amino acids: CATSRDPQAGNTIYF. CDR3 in DNA: TGTGCCACCAGCAGAGATCCGCAGGCTGGAAACACCATATATTTT.

In its sample, this clone was seen once. CDR3 nucleotides: TGCGCCAGCAGCTTGGCTGCGTCGTACGAATCCTACAATGAGCAGTTCTTC. Translating gives CASSLAASYESYNEQFF. V gene TRBV5-1 combines with J gene TRBJ2-1; no clear D. V shed 0 bases and J shed 1 base, with 14 bases lying between them. The CDR3 sequence is 17 residues long. Germline V gene data show CDR1 as SGHRS and CDR2 as YFSETQ.

This sequence joins TRBV5-1 and TRBJ2-7; 13 positions agree with TRBD2. The CDR3 has 15 residues. The germline gives CDR1 SGHRS, CDR2 YFSETQ. Trimming at V came to 4 bases and at J to 3 bases, leaving 4 bases not matched to a gene. The CDR3 reads CASSQGLAGSYEQYF. The CDR3 DNA reads TGCGCCAGCAGCCAGGGACTAGCGGGGAGCTACGAGCAGTACTTC.

This chain joins TRBV19 and TRBJ1-6; D not resolved. The germline CDR1 and CDR2 sequences are LNHDA and SQIVND (reference sequence). The V end was cut by 3 bases, the J end by 7 bases, with 10 bases between. This CDR3 is built from 14 residues. The CDR3 DNA sequence: TGTGCCAGTAGTATCCCAGGATTAAATTCACCCCTCCACTTT. Protein: CASSIPGLNSPLHF.

The chain recombines TRBV10-2 with TRBJ2-7; the D gene is possibly TRBD1 (5 bases). Germline V gene lookup returns CDR1 WSHSY and CDR2 SAAADI. The CDR3 spans 13 residues. The V and J ends lost 2 bases and 1 base respectively, with 6 bases between them. CDR3 protein: CASSERGSYEQYF. DNA for the CDR3: TGCGCCAGCAGTGAGAGGGGTTCCTACGAGCAGTACTTC.

The chain employs TRBV11-2 and TRBJ1-2; D is perhaps TRBD1 (6 bases). The V and J ends lost 5 bases and 12 bases respectively, with 19 bases between them. The germline CDR1 and CDR2 sequences are SGHAT and FQNNGV. This CDR3 is built from 13 residues. This CDR3 is CASSPLTRDTHTF. The CDR3 nucleotides are TGTGCCAGCAGCCCCCTAACCCGGGACACGCACACCTTC.

There are many counts of this clone. V is TRBV29-1 and J is TRBJ2-5, with 8 bases that match TRBD1. Germline trimming cut 5 bases from V and 10 bases from J; bases unmatched to any gene: 12. The germline gives CDR1 SQVTM, CDR2 ANQGSEA. The CDR3 extends over 13 amino acids. Here the CDR3 reads CSVLQGVGGHQYF. The CDR3 nucleotides read TGCAGCGTTCTACAGGGGGTCGGAGGGCACCAGTACTTC.

The CDR3 DNA sequence: TGTGCCAGCAGCCGACTTCGGGGGGCCCTTTACAATGAGCAGTTCTTC. Translation gives CASSRLRGALYNEQFF. The rearrangement links TRBV11-2 to TRBJ2-1; D is possibly TRBD2 (7 bases). This CDR3 has 16 amino acids. Germline loops: CDR1 SGHAT, CDR2 FQNNGV. Trimming cost V 5 bases and J 4 bases, with 18 bases left between them.

This clone has only one observation. This chain connects TRBV6-6 to TRBJ1-2; D gene unclear. The CDR3 length is 14 residues. Germline values: CDR1 MNHNY, CDR2 SVGAGI (reference sequence). V lost 2 bases, J lost 5 bases, and 12 bases lay in between. CDR3 sequence (DNA): TGTGCCAGCAGTTACCGGCCTAGTTGGTATGGCTACACCTTC. This sequence encodes CASSYRPSWYGYTF.

This chain links TRBV7-2 with TRBJ2-5; TRBD2 matches 10 bases. The CDR3 runs 16 residues. The V and J ends lost 3 bases and 9 bases, in that order; junction bases with no gene match: 13. The V gene's germline CDR1 is SGHTA and CDR2 FQGNSA. In DNA form, the CDR3 reads TGTGCCAGCAGCTTTGGTCCTAGCGGGGGCCAGGGGGCCCAGTACTTC. It yields the protein CASSFGPSGGQGAQYF.

This clone is a singleton in its sample. The chain carries TRBV6-5 and TRBJ2-7; D may be TRBD1 (5 bases). CDR1 is MNHEY, CDR2 SVGAGI, per germline. V lost 2 bases, J lost 1 base, and 9 bases lay in between. The CDR3 runs 14 residues. CDR3 nucleotide sequence: TGTGCCAGCAGTTACGGTCCAGGGTCCTACGAGCAGTACTTC. Its protein is CASSYGPGSYEQYF.

The V and J genes are TRBV2 and TRBJ2-7; 11 bases map to TRBD2. Per germline, CDR1 SNHLY and CDR2 FYNNEI. Unmatched junction bases numbered 6, after V lost 6 bases and J lost 2 bases. CDR3 length equals 15 residues. The CDR3 DNA sequence: TGTGCCAGCAGCGCCGGGACTAGCGGAACCTACGAGCAGTACTTC. This encodes CASSAGTSGTYEQYF.

This rearrangement joins TRBV27 to TRBJ1-2; no clear D. The CDR3 has 14 residues. V lost 8 bases and J 4 bases, leaving 17 bases between the germline ends. The germline V gene encodes CDR1 MNHEY and CDR2 SMNVEV (reference sequence). In nucleotides, the CDR3 is TGTGCCAGCCGAGCCGGGGTGGGCTCCTATGGCTACACCTTC. It codes for CASRAGVGSYGYTF.

The chain combines TRBV5-4 with TRBJ2-5, with 8 bases identical to TRBD2. Germline loops: CDR1 SGHNT, CDR2 YYREEE (reference sequence). V lost 3 bases, J lost 3 bases, and 10 bases stayed unmatched. The CDR3 runs to 16 residues. The CDR3 here is CASSSPRDSGEETQYF. CDR3 bases: TGTGCCAGCAGCTCTCCCAGGGATAGCGGGGAAGAGACCCAGTACTTC. Full variable domain (rest looked up from reference TRBV5-4 and TRBJ2-5): ETGVTQSPTHLIKTRGQQVTLRCSSQSGHNTVSWYQQALGQGPQFIFQYYREEENGRGNFPPRFSGLQFPNYSSELNVNALELDDSALYLCASSSPRDSGEETQYFGPGTRLLVL.

The chain joins TRBV27 to TRBJ2-3; TRBD2 might be the D (6 bases). The V gene lost 5 bases and the J gene lost 4 bases, with 16 bases spanning the gap. The CDR3 is 15 amino acids. Germline assignment: CDR1 MNHEY and CDR2 SMNVEV (reference sequence). The CDR3 sequence: CASSIVGGRADTQYF. CDR3 nucleotide sequence: TGTGCCAGCAGTATCGTGGGGGGTAGGGCAGATACGCAGTATTTT.

The chain carries TRBV27 and TRBJ2-2, with TRBD1 matching 7 bases. This CDR3 spans 15 amino acids. The germline V gene has CDR1 MNHEY and CDR2 SMNVEV (reference sequence). V was clipped by 4 bases and J by 2 bases; unmatched bases: 4. CDR3 loop: CASSSDRRNTGELFF. The CDR3 region has the DNA TGTGCCAGCAGTTCGGACAGGCGTAACACCGGGGAGCTGTTTTTT.

This clone was seen once. This chain joins TRBV5-4 and TRBJ2-2; TRBD1 agrees at 9 bases. The germline gives CDR1 SGHNT, CDR2 YYREEE (reference sequence). The J segment lost 6 bases and the V segment lost 0 bases, leaving 3 bases of the junction unmatched. CDR3 length equals 15 residues. CDR3 bases: TGTGCCAGCAGCTTGGCGGGGACAGGGTCCGGGGAGCTGTTTTTT. This sequence encodes CASSLAGTGSGELFF.

J is TRBJ2-1 and V is TRBV6-1; TRBD2 is a possible D gene (7 bases). This CDR3 is built from 16 residues. Trimming stripped 0 bases from V and 1 base from J, with 10 bases between. Germline CDR1 MNHNS, CDR2 SASEGT. This CDR3 is CASSEARGGSYNEQFF. CDR3 coding DNA: TGTGCCAGCAGTGAAGCAAGGGGGGGGTCCTACAATGAGCAGTTCTTC.

V is TRBV7-9 and J is TRBJ2-5; D is unresolved. Germline V gene sequence: CDR1 SEHNR, CDR2 FQNEAQ (reference sequence). V lost 3 bases and J 4 bases, leaving 9 bases between the germline ends. The CDR3 contains 13 residues. CDR3 loop: CASSLTPGETQYF. CDR3 nucleotides: TGTGCCAGCAGCTTGACCCCAGGAGAGACCCAGTACTTC. The full variable domain, in which reference TRBV7-9 and TRBJ2-5 provide the parts outside the CDR3, is DTGVSQNPRHKITKRGQNVTFRCDPISEHNRLYWYRQTLGQGPEFLTYFQNEAQLEKSRLLSDRFSAERPKGSFSTLEIQRTEQGDSAMYLCASSLTPGETQYFGPGTRLLVL.

This clone was counted a single time. The gene calls are TRBV4-3 and TRBJ2-1, with TRBD2 matching over 10 bases. V lost 3 bases, J lost 7 bases, and 3 bases stayed unmatched. From germline, CDR1 is LGHNA and CDR2 YSLEER. The CDR3 is made up of 14 amino acids. CDR3 region: CASSHLAGANEQFF. The CDR3 DNA follows: TGCGCCAGCAGCCACCTAGCGGGGGCAAATGAGCAGTTCTTC.

The chain carries TRBV5-1 and TRBJ1-1; 8 nucleotides agree with TRBD1. The CDR3 covers 14 residues. V was pared by 4 bases and J by 4 bases, with 6 bases of the junction left unmatched. Germline V gene sequence: CDR1 SGHRS, CDR2 YFSETQ. The CDR3 here is CASSLQGGVTEAFF. The CDR3 DNA follows: TGCGCCAGCAGCCTACAGGGGGGGGTCACTGAAGCTTTCTTT.

V usage is TRBV7-2 and J usage is TRBJ2-7; the D gene is possibly TRBD2 (6 bases). V shed 6 bases and J shed 2 bases, with 14 bases lying between them. The germline gives CDR1 SGHTA, CDR2 FQGNSA. CDR3 length equals 14 residues. The CDR3 reads CASSYGTEAYEQYF. Written as DNA, the CDR3 is TGTGCCAGCAGTTATGGGACTGAAGCCTACGAGCAGTACTTC.

This sequence joins TRBV7-2 and TRBJ2-7; TRBD1 matches 9 bases. Losses at the gene ends were 3 bases for V and 4 bases for J; bases not matched to a gene: 4. The CDR3 consists of 14 residues. Germline CDR1 SGHTA, CDR2 FQGNSA. The CDR3 is CASSFTGGQYEQYF. DNA for the CDR3: TGTGCCAGCAGCTTTACAGGGGGCCAATACGAGCAGTACTTC.

CDR3 residues: CASSVAPSGSYEQYF. The CDR3 nucleotides read TGTGCCAGCAGCGTAGCTCCTAGCGGTTCCTACGAGCAGTACTTC. The V call is TRBV9, the J call TRBJ2-7; TRBD2 agrees at 7 bases. V dropped 0 bases and J dropped 1; count of bases not matched to a gene: 4. The CDR3 spans 15 residues. CDR1 and CDR2 (germline): SGDLS, YYNGEE. Full variable domain (remainder filled in from reference TRBV9 and TRBJ2-7): DSGVTQTPKHLITATGQRVTLRCSPRSGDLSVYWYQQSLDQGLQFLIQYYNGEERAKGNILERFSAQQFPDLHSELNLSSLELGDSALYFCASSVAPSGSYEQYFGPGTRLTVT.

This clone was found a few times. The chain links TRBV6-5 to TRBJ1-2; D remains ambiguous. The CDR3 runs to 13 residues. Germline V lookup: CDR1 MNHEY, CDR2 SVGAGI. With 8 bases removed from V and 5 bases from J, the gap between germline ends came to 15 bases. CDR3 DNA sequence: TGTGCCAGCGCCCTGAATGACGGGTATGGCTACACCTTC. Translating gives CASALNDGYGYTF.